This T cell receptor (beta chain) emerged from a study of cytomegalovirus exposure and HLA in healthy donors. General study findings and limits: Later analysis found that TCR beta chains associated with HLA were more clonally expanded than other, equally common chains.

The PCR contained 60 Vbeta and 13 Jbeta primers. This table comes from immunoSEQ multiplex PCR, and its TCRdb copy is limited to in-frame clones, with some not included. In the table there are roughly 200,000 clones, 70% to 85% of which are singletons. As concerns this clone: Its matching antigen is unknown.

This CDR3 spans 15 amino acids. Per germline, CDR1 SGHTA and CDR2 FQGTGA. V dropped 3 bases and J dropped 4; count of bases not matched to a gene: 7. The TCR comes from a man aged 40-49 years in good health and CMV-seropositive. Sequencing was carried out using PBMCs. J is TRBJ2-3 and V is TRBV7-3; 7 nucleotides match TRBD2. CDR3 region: CASSFLGGEADTQYF. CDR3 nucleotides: TGTGCCAGCAGCTTCCTTGGGGGGGAAGCAGATACGCAGTATTTT. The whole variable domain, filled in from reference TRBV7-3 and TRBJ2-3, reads GAGVSQTPSNKVTEKGKYVELRCDPISGHTALYWYRQSLGQGPEFLIYFQGTGAADDSGLPNDRFFAVRPEGSVSTLKIQRTERGDSAVYLCASSFLGGEADTQYFGPGTRLTVL.